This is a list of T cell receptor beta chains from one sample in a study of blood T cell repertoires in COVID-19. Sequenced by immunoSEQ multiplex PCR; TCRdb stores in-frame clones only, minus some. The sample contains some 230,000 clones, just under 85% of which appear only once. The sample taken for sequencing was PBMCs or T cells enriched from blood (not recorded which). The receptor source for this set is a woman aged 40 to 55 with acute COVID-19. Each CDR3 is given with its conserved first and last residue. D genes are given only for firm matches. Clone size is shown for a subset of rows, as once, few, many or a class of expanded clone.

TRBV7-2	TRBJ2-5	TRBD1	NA	CASSPQTGNQETQYF	TGTGCCAGCAGCCCACAGACAGGGAACCAAGAGACCCAGTACTTC
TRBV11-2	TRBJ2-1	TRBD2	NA	CASSLGGGLAGAYEQFF	TGTGCCAGCAGCTTAGGAGGGGGGCTAGCGGGAGCCTATGAGCAGTTCTTC
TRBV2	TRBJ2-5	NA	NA	CASSRTGRGQETQYF	TGTGCCAGCAGTAGGACAGGGAGGGGCCAAGAGACCCAGTACTTC
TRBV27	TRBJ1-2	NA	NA	CASSQTANYGYTF	TGTGCCAGCAGTCAAACAGCTAACTATGGCTACACCTTC
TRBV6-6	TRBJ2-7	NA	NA	CASSYSRESSYEQYF	TGTGCCAGCAGTTACAGCCGTGAAAGCTCCTACGAGCAGTACTTC
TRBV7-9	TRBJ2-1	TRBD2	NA	CASTKGRGDEQFF	TGTGCCAGCACCAAGGGACGGGGGGACGAGCAGTTCTTC
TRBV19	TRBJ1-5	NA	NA	CASSIEGWQGHQPQHF	TGTGCCAGTAGTATAGAGGGGTGGCAGGGTCATCAGCCCCAGCATTTT
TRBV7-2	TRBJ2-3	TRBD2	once	CASSLEVKSGGGPLDTQYF	TGTGCCAGCAGCTTAGAGGTCAAAAGCGGGGGGGGCCCCTTAGATACGCAGTATTTT
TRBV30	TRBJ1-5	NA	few	CAWSVQSNQPQHF	TGTGCCTGGAGTGTACAGAGCAATCAGCCCCAGCATTTT
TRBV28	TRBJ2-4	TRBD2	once	CASRSTSNRIQYF	TGTGCCAGCAGGTCGACTAGCAACCGCATTCAGTACTTC
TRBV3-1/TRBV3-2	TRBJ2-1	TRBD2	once	CASSPPRRGGYNEQFF	TGTGCCAGCAGCCCTCCTCGACGGGGGGGATACAATGAGCAGTTCTTC
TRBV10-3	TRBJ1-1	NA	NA	CAIRGDIFPEAFF	TGTGCCATCAGGGGCGACATTTTCCCTGAAGCTTTCTTT
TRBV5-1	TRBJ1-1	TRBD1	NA	CASSLGTGGYTEAFF	TGCGCCAGCAGCTTGGGCACAGGGGGGTACACTGAAGCTTTCTTT
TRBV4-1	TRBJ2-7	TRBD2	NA	CASSQGTSEFYEQYF	TGCGCCAGCAGCCAAGGGACTAGCGAATTTTACGAGCAGTACTTC
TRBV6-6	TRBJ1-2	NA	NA	CASSYEAHGYTF	TGTGCCAGCAGTTACGAGGCCCATGGCTACACCTTC
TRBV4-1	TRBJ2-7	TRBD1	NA	CASSQGMPGTGVAYEQYF	TGCGCCAGCAGCCAAGGTATGCCCGGGACAGGGGTGGCATACGAGCAGTACTTC
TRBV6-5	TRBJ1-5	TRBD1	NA	CASRIDRAENQPQHF	TGTGCCAGCAGAATCGACAGGGCGGAGAATCAGCCCCAGCATTTT
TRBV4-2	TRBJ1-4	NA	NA	CASSQGRGEVREKLFF	TGTGCCAGCAGCCAAGGTCGCGGGGAAGTTCGCGAAAAACTGTTTTTT
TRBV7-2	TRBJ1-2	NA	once	CASRLQVNYGYTF	TGTGCCAGCAGGTTACAGGTTAACTATGGCTACACCTTC
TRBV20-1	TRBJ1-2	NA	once	CSARDDGPLTF	TGCAGTGCTAGAGATGATGGGCCACTCACCTTC
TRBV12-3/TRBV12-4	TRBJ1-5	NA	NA	CASSPNSNQPQHF	TGTGCCAGCAGCCCAAATTCCAATCAGCCCCAGCATTTT
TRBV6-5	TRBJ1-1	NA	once	CASSANQVIKTEAFF	TGTGCCAGCAGCGCAAACCAGGTGATCAAGACTGAAGCTTTCTTT
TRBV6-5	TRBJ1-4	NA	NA	CASREGRANEKLFF	TGTGCCAGCAGAGAGGGGAGGGCTAATGAAAAACTGTTTTTT
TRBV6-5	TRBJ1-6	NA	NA	CASSEARGGNSPLHF	TGTGCCAGCTCCGAGGCTCGGGGGGGCAATTCACCCCTCCACTTT
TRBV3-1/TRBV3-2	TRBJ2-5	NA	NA	CASSPLAGSQETQYF	TGTGCCAGCAGCCCACTGGCGGGCAGTCAAGAGACCCAGTACTTC
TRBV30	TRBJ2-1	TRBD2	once	CAWREGLAVLNEQFF	TGTGCCTGGAGGGAGGGACTAGCGGTCCTCAATGAGCAGTTCTTC
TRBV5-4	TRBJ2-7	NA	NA	CASSPSSYEQYF	TGTGCCAGCAGCCCATCGAGCTACGAGCAGTACTTC
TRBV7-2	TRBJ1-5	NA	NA	CASSADFNSNQPQHF	TGTGCCAGCAGCGCGGACTTTAATAGCAATCAGCCCCAGCATTTT
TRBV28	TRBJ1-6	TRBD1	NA	CASSLPTWTGWDSPLHF	TGTGCCAGCAGTTTACCCACCTGGACAGGATGGGATTCACCCCTCCACTTT
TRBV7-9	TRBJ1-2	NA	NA	CASSLTYQEYYGYTF	TGTGCCAGCAGTTTAACGTATCAGGAATACTATGGCTACACCTTC
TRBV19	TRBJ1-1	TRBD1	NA	CASTFRGADTEAFF	TGTGCCAGTACCTTCAGGGGGGCTGACACTGAAGCTTTCTTT
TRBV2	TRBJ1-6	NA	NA	CASRVGLSNSPLHF	TGTGCCAGCAGGGTCGGACTTTCTAATTCACCCCTCCACTTT
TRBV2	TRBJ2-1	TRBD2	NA	CASNLGLAYNEQFF	TGTGCCAGCAATTTGGGACTAGCGTACAATGAGCAGTTCTTC
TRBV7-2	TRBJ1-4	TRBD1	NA	CASSGGWTGAEKLFF	TGTGCCAGCAGCGGAGGGTGGACAGGGGCTGAAAAACTGTTTTTT
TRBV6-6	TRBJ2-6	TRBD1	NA	CASSPQGQQLLSGANVLTF	TGTGCCAGCAGTCCCCAGGGACAGCAATTGCTCTCTGGGGCCAACGTCCTGACTTTC
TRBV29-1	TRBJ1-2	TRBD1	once	CSFRTGGYGYTF	TGCAGCTTTCGGACAGGGGGTTATGGCTACACCTTC
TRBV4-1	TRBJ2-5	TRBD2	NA	CASSLRGGLAGEETQYF	TGCGCCAGCAGCCTCCGAGGAGGACTAGCGGGAGAAGAGACCCAGTACTTC
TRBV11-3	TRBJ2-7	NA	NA	CASSPAGGADEQYF	TGTGCCAGCAGCCCCGCTGGGGGGGCCGACGAGCAGTACTTC
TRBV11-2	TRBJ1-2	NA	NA	CASSSQTSTGGYTF	TGTGCCAGCAGCTCCCAAACATCGACGGGAGGCTACACCTTC
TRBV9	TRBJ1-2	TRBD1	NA	CASSVDGMGYETGEDGYTF	TGTGCCAGCAGCGTAGACGGAATGGGGTACGAGACAGGGGAGGATGGCTACACCTTC
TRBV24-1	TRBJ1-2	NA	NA	CATSDRSGNYGYTF	TGTGCCACCAGTGACCGCTCGGGAAACTATGGCTACACCTTC
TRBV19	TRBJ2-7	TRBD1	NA	CASKRQGGDEQYF	TGTGCCAGTAAACGACAGGGTGGGGACGAGCAGTACTTC
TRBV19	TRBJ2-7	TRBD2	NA	CASSELWLAGLYEQYF	TGTGCCAGTAGCGAGTTGTGGCTAGCGGGACTCTACGAGCAGTACTTC
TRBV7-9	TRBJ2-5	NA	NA	CASSKPSGSETQYF	TGTGCCAGCAGCAAACCGAGTGGGAGTGAGACCCAGTACTTC
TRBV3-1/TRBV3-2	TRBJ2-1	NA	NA	CASSQETQGGNEQFF	TGTGCCAGCAGCCAAGAAACCCAGGGGGGCAATGAGCAGTTCTTC
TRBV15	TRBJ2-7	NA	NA	CATSRGNGGGYEQYF	TGTGCCACCAGCAGAGGCAATGGGGGCGGGTACGAGCAGTACTTC
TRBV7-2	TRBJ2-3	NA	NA	CASSLASGRDTQYF	TGTGCCAGCAGCTTAGCGTCAGGGAGGGATACGCAGTATTTT
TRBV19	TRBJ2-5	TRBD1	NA	CASNDRVGETQYF	TGTGCCAGCAATGACAGGGTCGGAGAGACCCAGTACTTC
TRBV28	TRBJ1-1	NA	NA	CASSSILGNTEAFF	TGTGCCAGCAGTTCAATCCTAGGGAACACTGAAGCTTTCTTT
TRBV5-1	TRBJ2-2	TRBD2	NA	CASSLNPGTTGGELFF	TGCGCCAGCAGCTTGAATCCCGGGACTACTGGCGGGGAGCTGTTTTTT
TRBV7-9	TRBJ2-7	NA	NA	CASSLVYTSDEQYF	TGTGCCAGCAGCTTAGTCTATACGAGTGACGAGCAGTACTTC
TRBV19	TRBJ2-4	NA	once	CASSRVNALAKNIQYF	TGTGCCAGTAGCCGCGTAAATGCTCTAGCCAAAAACATTCAGTACTTC
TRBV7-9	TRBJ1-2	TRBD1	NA	CASSLSGGWDGYTF	TGTGCCAGCAGCCTGTCAGGGGGCTGGGATGGCTACACCTTC
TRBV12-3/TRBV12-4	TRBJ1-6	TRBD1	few	CASRSGTGTPLHF	TGTGCCAGCAGGTCCGGGACAGGGACACCCCTCCACTTT
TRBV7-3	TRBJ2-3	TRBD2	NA	CASSLVSGGLDTQYF	TGTGCCAGCAGCTTAGTCTCGGGGGGGCTGGATACGCAGTATTTT
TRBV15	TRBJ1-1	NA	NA	CATSRDLRATEAFF	TGTGCCACCAGCAGAGATCTCAGGGCCACTGAAGCTTTCTTT
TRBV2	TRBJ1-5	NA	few	CASSAYSNQPQHF	TGTGCCAGCAGTGCCTATAGCAATCAGCCCCAGCATTTT
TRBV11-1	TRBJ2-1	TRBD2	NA	CASSPRTSGSHEQFF	TGTGCCAGCAGCCCTCGGACTAGCGGGAGTCATGAGCAGTTCTTC
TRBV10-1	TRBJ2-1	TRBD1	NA	CASSRGSYNEQFF	TGCGCCAGCAGCAGGGGGTCCTACAATGAGCAGTTCTTC
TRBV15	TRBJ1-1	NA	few	CATSSLSGGYLNTEAFF	TGTGCCACCAGCAGCCTCTCAGGAGGGTATTTGAACACTGAAGCTTTCTTT